The 30 T cell receptor beta chains below all came from one sample that was sequenced in a study of T-cell memory formation after mild COVID-19. Each CDR3 protein gets one entry after TCRdb re-called the 5' RACE reads with MiXCR. The table lists about 320,000 distinct CDR3 sequences, 13% to 15% of them singletons. The sample comprised PBMCs or a T cell subset sorted from them (not recorded which). Receptor source: a man between 18 and 29 years old who had mild COVID-19 (a few samples of this study predate the infection). Cell type and time point are not known.

The sample holds many counts of this clonotype. This sequence joins TRBV7-8 and TRBJ2-2; possibly TRBD2 for D (6 bases). Germline V CDR1 and CDR2: SGHVS, FQNEAQ. The CDR3 spans 16 residues. V dropped 5 bases and J dropped 3 bases, with 16 bases sitting between them. The CDR3 nucleotides read TGTGCCAGCAGCCCGGGAGTGAAATTCGACACCGGGGAGCTGTTTTTT. Amino acid sequence: CASSPGVKFDTGELFF.

The chain has TRBV7-9 and TRBJ2-3; D gene unclear. With 5 bases removed from V and 6 bases from J, the gap between germline ends came to 9 bases. CDR1 SEHNR and CDR2 FQNEAQ come from the germline V gene (reference sequence). The CDR3 loop spans 12 amino acids. CDR3 nucleotides: TGTGCCAGCAGCGCGTACCAGGATACGCAGTATTTT. As protein: CASSAYQDTQYF.

The V and J genes are TRBV6-5 and TRBJ1-5; TRBD1 agrees at 7 bases. The V and J ends lost 4 bases and 6 bases, in that order; junction bases with no gene match: 6. This CDR3 is 14 amino acids long. From germline, CDR1 is MNHEY and CDR2 SVGAGI. CDR3 sequence (DNA): TGTGCCAGCAGTTCGGGACAGCGGACTCAGCCCCAGCATTTT. This sequence encodes CASSSGQRTQPQHF.

In its sample, this clonotype was seen a few times. The CDR3 reads CASSSRLTQYF. CDR3 nucleotides: TGTGCCAGCAGTTCCCGCTTGACCCAGTACTTC. The chain links TRBV7-6 to TRBJ2-5; unclear D gene. CDR1 is SGHVS, CDR2 FNYEAQ, per germline. The V end lost 6 bases, the J end lost 7 bases, and 9 bases lay between the germline ends. CDR3 length: 11 amino acids.

In its sample, this clonotype was seen a few times. The V and J genes are TRBV4-1 and TRBJ1-2; D is unclear. This CDR3 spans 14 amino acids. Germline CDR1 and CDR2: MGHRA and YSYEKL. V lost 4 bases and J 3 bases, leaving 12 bases between the germline ends. The DNA for the CDR3 is TGCGCCAGCAGCCTCGAACTCACAGACTATGGCTACACCTTC. Its protein is CASSLELTDYGYTF.

This clonotype came up many times. The chain links TRBV5-1 to TRBJ2-7; no reliable D call. The CDR3 contains 14 residues. V was cut by 3 bases and J by 6 bases, with 16 bases left in between. The germline V gene encodes CDR1 SGHRS and CDR2 YFSETQ. The CDR3 is CASSSTRMASEQYF. CDR3 in DNA: TGCGCCAGCAGCTCCACGCGAATGGCTAGCGAGCAGTACTTC.

The J gene is TRBJ2-3, the V gene TRBV20-1; TRBD2 matches 13 bases. Germline lookup yields CDR1 DFQATT and CDR2 SNEGSKA (reference sequence). J lost 2 bases, V lost 6 bases, and 5 bases had no gene match. CDR3 length equals 15 residues. The CDR3 bases are TGCAGTGCAACCGGGACTAGCGGGGCCACAGATACGCAGTATTTT. Translation: CSATGTSGATDTQYF.

The chain carries TRBV7-9 and TRBJ2-1; 13 bases map to TRBD2. The V and J ends lost 5 bases and 8 bases, in that order; junction bases with no gene match: 12. Germline-derived CDR1 and CDR2 are SEHNR and FQNEAQ (reference sequence). CDR3 length: 17 amino acids. The CDR3 sequence: CASSPTLGLAGSDEQFF. CDR3 in DNA: TGTGCCAGCAGCCCCACCCTGGGACTAGCGGGGTCGGATGAGCAGTTCTTC.

This rearrangement joins TRBV7-3 to TRBJ1-2; 11 bases are a match to TRBD1. V lost 5 bases and J lost 6; bases outside the gene matches: 8. The CDR3 is made up of 15 amino acids. Germline loops: CDR1 SGHTA, CDR2 FQGTGA. The CDR3 DNA reads as TGTGCCAGCAGCCCCGGACAGGGGGCGCAGAATGGCTACACCTTC. Translated, it gives CASSPGQGAQNGYTF.

CDR3 amino acids: CASSLVGGGLLYGYTF. CDR3 DNA: TGTGCCAGCAGCTTAGTTGGAGGGGGCCTGCTCTATGGCTACACCTTC. The chain uses TRBV7-2 and TRBJ1-2; 7 bases align to TRBD1. The germline V gene encodes CDR1 SGHTA and CDR2 FQGNSA. The CDR3 loop spans 16 amino acids. The V and J ends lost 1 base and 4 bases, in that order; junction bases with no gene match: 9.

This clonotype was seen a handful of times. The chain has TRBV5-1 and TRBJ2-1; 9 positions agree with TRBD1. CDR1 and CDR2 (germline): SGHRS, YFSETQ. Trimming took 4 bases from V and 4 from J; bases not matched to a gene: 9. The CDR3 length is 16 residues. CDR3 protein: CASSPGQGSLYNEQFF. Here the CDR3 DNA reads TGCGCCAGCAGCCCTGGACAGGGGTCTCTGTACAATGAGCAGTTCTTC.

This clonotype turned up a few times. The V gene is TRBV28, the J gene TRBJ2-7; 8 nucleotides match TRBD1. The V gene end was trimmed by 3 bases and the J gene end by 2 bases; junction bases not matched to a gene: 9. CDR1 is MDHEN, CDR2 SYDVKM, per germline. The CDR3 is 16 amino acids. For the CDR3, the DNA is TGTGCCAGCAGTTTTAGTAGGACAGGGACCGCCTACGAGCAGTACGTC. Its translation is CASSFSRTGTAYEQYV.

The chain couples TRBV12-3 or TRBV12-4 to TRBJ2-3; 12 bases are shared with TRBD2. V was clipped by 6 bases and J by 8 bases; unmatched bases: 3. The CDR3 covers 13 residues. Here the CDR3 reads CASRLAGGATQYF. The CDR3, as DNA: TGTGCCAGCAGACTAGCGGGGGGCGCTACGCAGTATTTT.

J is TRBJ2-6 and V is TRBV18; weak D call: TRBD2 (5 bases). V dropped 6 bases and J dropped 0 bases, with 9 bases sitting between them. CDR3 length: 15 residues. Germline-derived CDR1 and CDR2 are KGHSH and LQKENI. Here the CDR3 DNA reads TGTGCCAGCTCCACACGGGGCTCTGGGGCCAACGTCCTGACTTTC. Translating gives CASSTRGSGANVLTF.

This clonotype was observed a handful of times. This chain links TRBV20-1 with TRBJ2-1; possible D gene TRBD1, 5 bases. Germline-derived CDR1 and CDR2 are DFQATT and SNEGSKA (reference sequence). The V end was cut by 6 bases, the J end by 7 bases, with 13 bases between. The CDR3 spans 12 residues. CDR3 coding DNA: TGCAGTGCCCACGAACAGGCAAATGAGCAGTTCTTC. Amino acids: CSAHEQANEQFF.

The rearrangement uses TRBV6-6 and TRBJ1-2, with D possibly being TRBD1 (6 bases). V was trimmed by 5 bases and J by 1 base, leaving 17 bases between them. The germline gives CDR1 MNHNY, CDR2 SVGAGI (reference sequence). The CDR3 extends over 16 amino acids. The CDR3 DNA sequence: TGTGCCAGCAGTCAGAGGACAGTTATTTATAACTATGGCTACACCTTC. Protein sequence: CASSQRTVIYNYGYTF.

This clonotype was counted only a few times. The chain recombines TRBV6-2 or TRBV6-3 with TRBJ2-1; no clear D. CDR3 size: 12 residues. The V end was cut by 4 bases, the J end by 10 bases, with 11 bases between. The V gene's germline CDR1 is MNHEY and CDR2 SVGEGT. CDR3 loop: CASSFRIPEQFF. The CDR3 nucleotides read TGTGCCAGCAGTTTCCGGATACCGGAGCAGTTCTTC.

V gene TRBV7-6 combines with J gene TRBJ2-2, with D perhaps TRBD2 (7 bases). The CDR3 runs 16 residues. The ends were cut back, 5 bases at V and 7 bases at J, with 20 bases in the middle. Germline CDR1 is SGHVS and CDR2 is FNYEAQ. The CDR3 reads CASSPLWGGAGGELFF. The CDR3 bases are TGTGCCAGCAGCCCCCTATGGGGGGGGGCCGGCGGGGAGCTGTTTTTT.

This clonotype was seen at least ten times. This chain links TRBV10-3 with TRBJ1-5; D call uncertain. Deletions cut 8 bases from V and 8 bases from J, with 25 bases between. CDR3 size: 16 residues. The germline V gene has CDR1 ENHRY and CDR2 SYGVKD. The CDR3 DNA sequence: TGTGCCATCGGAAGCCCGGACCGCTCAAGGTTGGAGCCCCAGCATTTT. Translation: CAIGSPDRSRLEPQHF.

This chain joins TRBV9 and TRBJ2-2; 8 positions match TRBD2. Germline V gene sequence: CDR1 SGDLS, CDR2 YYNGEE. The CDR3 runs to 15 residues. The junction had 7 bases not matched to a gene; V was cut back by 5 bases and J by 4 bases. The CDR3 coding sequence is TGTGCCAGCAGGGCCGGGGGGGGATCCACCGGGGAGCTGTTTTTT. It is translated as CASRAGGGSTGELFF.

Many counts were recorded for this clonotype. The V gene is TRBV12-3 or TRBV12-4, the J gene TRBJ2-7; maybe TRBD1 (5 bases). Trimming cost V 5 bases and J 3 bases, with 5 bases left between them. This CDR3 has 11 amino acids. CDR3 sequence: CASSQGYEQYV. CDR3 DNA sequence: TGTGCCAGCAGTCAGGGCTACGAGCAGTACGTC.

This clonotype was seen a handful of times. V gene TRBV24-1 combines with J gene TRBJ2-2; 10 bases line up with TRBD1. The CDR3 extends over 16 amino acids. Germline CDR1 KGHDR, CDR2 SFDVKD. V dropped 3 bases and J dropped 6; count of bases not matched to a gene: 6. The DNA of the CDR3 is TGTGCCACCAGTGATCCGGGACAGGGGTTCTCCGGGGAGCTGTTTTTT. Translation gives CATSDPGQGFSGELFF.

This clonotype has a handful of counts. The chain joins TRBV4-1 to TRBJ2-7, with 10 bases fitting TRBD2. Germline loops: CDR1 MGHRA, CDR2 YSYEKL. V was pared by 5 bases and J by 7 bases, with 14 bases of the junction left unmatched. The CDR3 loop spans 16 amino acids. CDR3 in DNA: TGCGCCAGCAGCTTAACCCGAGCGGGGGGGCGGATAGAGCAGTACTTC. As protein: CASSLTRAGGRIEQYF.

The chain employs TRBV6-2 or TRBV6-3 and TRBJ2-7, with D perhaps TRBD1 (6 bases). Germline V gene sequence: CDR1 MNHEY, CDR2 SVGEGT. The V gene lost 5 bases and the J gene lost 4 bases, with 9 bases spanning the gap. The CDR3 contains 12 residues. DNA for the CDR3: TGTGCCAGCAGTGCCGACAGGTACGAGCAGTACTTC. It yields the protein CASSADRYEQYF.

This clonotype was seen more than once but under ten times. V is TRBV27 and J is TRBJ2-7; D may be TRBD1 (5 bases). The CDR3 covers 14 residues. The germline gives CDR1 MNHEY, CDR2 SMNVEV (reference sequence). V was shortened by 2 bases and J by 7 bases, with 15 bases between the two germline ends. CDR3 sequence (DNA): TGTGCCAGCAGTTTAGGGGCCCAGTGGAAGGAGCAGTACTTC. Encoded protein: CASSLGAQWKEQYF.

This clonotype was observed many times. The J gene is TRBJ2-3, the V gene TRBV7-2, with unresolved D. The CDR3 extends over 14 amino acids. Trimming pared 2 bases from V and 2 bases from J, leaving 8 bases between. The germline V gene has CDR1 SGHTA and CDR2 FQGNSA. The chain's CDR3 is CASSLTQATDTQYF. DNA for the CDR3: TGTGCCAGCAGCTTAACCCAAGCCACAGATACGCAGTATTTT.

This clonotype has just a few counts. This rearrangement joins TRBV6-5 to TRBJ2-7; D possibly corresponds to TRBD1 (6 bases). V was clipped by 0 bases and J by 3 bases, with 12 bases between them. Germline values: CDR1 MNHEY, CDR2 SVGAGI. The CDR3 covers 15 residues. The CDR3 protein is CASSYSARGGYEQYV. The DNA of the CDR3 is TGTGCCAGCAGTTACTCCGCCAGGGGCGGCTACGAGCAGTACGTC.

The sample holds many counts of this clonotype. The chain links TRBV7-9 to TRBJ1-6; TRBD1 aligns across 7 bases. The germline V gene has CDR1 SEHNR and CDR2 FQNEAQ (reference sequence). CDR3 length: 14 amino acids. V gave up 4 bases and J gave up 10 bases; unmatched junction bases: 7. This chain's CDR3 is CASSYRTGASPLHF. The CDR3 DNA reads as TGTGCCAGCAGCTACCGGACAGGAGCCTCACCCCTCCACTTT. Variable domain in full (rest from reference TRBV7-9 and TRBJ1-6): DTGVSQNPRHKITKRGQNVTFRCDPISEHNRLYWYRQTLGQGPEFLTYFQNEAQLEKSRLLSDRFSAERPKGSFSTLEIQRTEQGDSAMYLCASSYRTGASPLHFGNGTRLTVT.

J is TRBJ2-1 and V is TRBV7-6, with D unclear. CDR1 and CDR2 from the germline V gene are SGHVS and FNYEAQ. This CDR3 is built from 14 residues. V was shortened by 1 base and J by 4 bases, with 8 bases between the two germline ends. CDR3 loop: CASSLDQRYNEQFF. The CDR3 DNA is TGTGCCAGCAGCTTAGATCAGCGTTACAATGAGCAGTTCTTC.

The table lists this clonotype with a few counts. The gene calls are TRBV5-1 and TRBJ2-7; D might be TRBD1 (6 bases). Germline lookup yields CDR1 SGHRS and CDR2 YFSETQ. V lost 3 bases to trimming and J lost 0 bases, with 16 bases between them. This CDR3 has 16 amino acids. The CDR3 nucleotides read TGCGCCAGCAGCTATCAACAACAGGGAAACTCCTACGAGCAGTACTTC. Translating it yields CASSYQQQGNSYEQYF.